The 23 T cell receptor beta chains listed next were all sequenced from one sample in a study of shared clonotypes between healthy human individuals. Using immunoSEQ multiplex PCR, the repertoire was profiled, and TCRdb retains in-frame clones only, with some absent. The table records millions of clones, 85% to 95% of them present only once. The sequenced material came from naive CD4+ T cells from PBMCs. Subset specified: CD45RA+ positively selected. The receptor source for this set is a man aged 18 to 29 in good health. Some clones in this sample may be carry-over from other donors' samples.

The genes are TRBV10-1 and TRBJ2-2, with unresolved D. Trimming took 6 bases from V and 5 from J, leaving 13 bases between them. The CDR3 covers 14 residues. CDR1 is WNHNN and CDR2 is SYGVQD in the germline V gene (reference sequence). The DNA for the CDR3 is TGCGCCAGCAGGAAACAGTGGGATACCGGGGAGCTGTTTTTT. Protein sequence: CASRKQWDTGELFF.

CDR3 region: CSVIFAGGPSEQFF. The CDR3 nucleotides are TGCAGCGTTATATTCGCGGGAGGGCCTAGTGAGCAGTTCTTC. The rearrangement joins TRBV29-1 to TRBJ2-1; 9 bases align to TRBD2. The junction had 11 bases not matched to a gene; V was cut back by 5 bases and J by 9 bases. This CDR3 is built from 14 residues. The germline V gene has CDR1 SQVTM and CDR2 ANQGSEA.

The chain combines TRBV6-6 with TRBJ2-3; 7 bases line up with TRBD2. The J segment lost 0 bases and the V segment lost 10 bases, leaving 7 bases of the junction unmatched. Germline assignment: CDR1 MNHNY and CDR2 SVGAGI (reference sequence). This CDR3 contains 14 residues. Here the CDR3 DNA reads TGTGCCACGGCTAGCGGTCCGAGCACAGATACGCAGTATTTT. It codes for CATASGPSTDTQYF.

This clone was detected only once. In DNA form, the CDR3 reads TGTGCCAGCAGCGTAGGCCTCGGCCCTGAAAAACTGTTTTTT. Translating it yields CASSVGLGPEKLFF. This chain links TRBV9 with TRBJ1-4; D remains unclear. V lost 0 bases and J lost 7, with 10 bases in between. The CDR3 is made up of 14 amino acids. The V gene's germline CDR1 is SGDLS and CDR2 YYNGEE.

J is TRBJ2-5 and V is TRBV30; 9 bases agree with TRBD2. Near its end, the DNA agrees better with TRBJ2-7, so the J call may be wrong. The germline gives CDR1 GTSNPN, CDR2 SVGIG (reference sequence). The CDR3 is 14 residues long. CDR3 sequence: CAWSVGGRALEQYF. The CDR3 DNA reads TGTGCCTGGAGTGTAGGCGGGAGGGCCCTCGAGCAGTACTTC.

CDR3 DNA: TGTGCCAGCAGTGAATCCGCGTCAGATACGCAGTATTTT. Its protein is CASSESASDTQYF. The chain carries TRBV25-1 and TRBJ2-3; D call uncertain. V was shortened by 1 base and J by 4 bases, with 6 bases between the two germline ends. The germline gives CDR1 MGHDK, CDR2 SYGVNS. The CDR3 has 13 residues.

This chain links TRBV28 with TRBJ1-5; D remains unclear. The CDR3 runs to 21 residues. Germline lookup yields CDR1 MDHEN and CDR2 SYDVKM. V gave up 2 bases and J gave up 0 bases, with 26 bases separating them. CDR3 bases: TGTGCCAGCAGTTTAGATAACCCTCTGGCCTCGCAGACCTTTAGCAATCAGCCCCAGCATTTT. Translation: CASSLDNPLASQTFSNQPQHF.

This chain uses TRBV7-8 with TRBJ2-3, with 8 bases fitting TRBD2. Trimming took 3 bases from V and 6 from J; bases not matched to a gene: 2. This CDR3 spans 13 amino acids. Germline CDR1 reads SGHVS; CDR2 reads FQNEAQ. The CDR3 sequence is CASSLGLVDTQYF. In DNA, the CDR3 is TGTGCCAGCAGCTTGGGACTAGTTGATACGCAGTATTTT.

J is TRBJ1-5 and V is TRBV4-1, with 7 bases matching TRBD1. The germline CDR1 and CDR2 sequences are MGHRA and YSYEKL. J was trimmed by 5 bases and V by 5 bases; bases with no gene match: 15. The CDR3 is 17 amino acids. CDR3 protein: CASSSVTRDRDHQPQHF. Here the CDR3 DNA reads TGCGCCAGCAGCTCTGTAACTAGAGACAGGGACCATCAGCCCCAGCATTTT.

The DNA of the CDR3 is TGTGCCAGCAGCTTGAGGACAGGGGTTGGTGGCTACACCTTC. This translates into CASSLRTGVGGYTF. The genes are TRBV5-6 and TRBJ1-2, with TRBD1 matching over 9 bases. V lost 1 base and J lost 7; bases outside the gene matches: 5. Per the germline V gene, CDR1 is SGHDT and CDR2 is YYEEEE. The CDR3 runs 14 residues.

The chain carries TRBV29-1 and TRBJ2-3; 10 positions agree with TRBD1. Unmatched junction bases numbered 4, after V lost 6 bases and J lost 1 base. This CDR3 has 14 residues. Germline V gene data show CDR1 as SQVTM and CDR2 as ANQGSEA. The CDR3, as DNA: TGCAGCGTCACCGGGACAGGGGGCACAGATACGCAGTATTTT. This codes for CSVTGTGGTDTQYF.

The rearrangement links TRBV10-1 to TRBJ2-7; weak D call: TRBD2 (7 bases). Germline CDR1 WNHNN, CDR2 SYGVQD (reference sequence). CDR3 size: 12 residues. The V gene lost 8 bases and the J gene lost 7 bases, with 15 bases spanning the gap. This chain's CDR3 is CASVRGGLEQYF. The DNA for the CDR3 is TGCGCCAGCGTGAGGGGGGGGCTGGAGCAGTACTTC.

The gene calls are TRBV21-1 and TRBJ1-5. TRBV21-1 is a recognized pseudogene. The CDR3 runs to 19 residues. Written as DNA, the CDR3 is TGTGCCAGCAGCAAAGGGGGGGACGGCATTGGGCAGCCCAATCAGCCCCAGCATTTT. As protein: CASSKGGDGIGQPNQPQHF.

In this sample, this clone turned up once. The CDR3 nucleotides are TGCGCCAGCAGCCCACCGGGGGCCGCGGGGGGAGAGACCCAGTACTTC. Its translation is CASSPPGAAGGETQYF. The rearrangement uses TRBV5-1 and TRBJ2-5, with 8 nucleotides matching TRBD2. Trimming took 4 bases from V and 4 from J; bases not matched to a gene: 12. Germline V CDR1 and CDR2: SGHRS, YFSETQ. The CDR3 is 16 residues long.

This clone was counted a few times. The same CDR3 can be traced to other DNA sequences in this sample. CDR3 loop: CASSPGEGYTF. CDR3 bases: TGTGCCAGCTCACCAGGGGAGGGCTACACCTTC. The rearrangement links TRBV18 to TRBJ1-2; unclear D gene. This CDR3 spans 11 amino acids. Trimming took off 2 bases at V and 8 bases at J, with 6 bases between the two ends. Germline CDR1 and CDR2: KGHSH and LQKENI.

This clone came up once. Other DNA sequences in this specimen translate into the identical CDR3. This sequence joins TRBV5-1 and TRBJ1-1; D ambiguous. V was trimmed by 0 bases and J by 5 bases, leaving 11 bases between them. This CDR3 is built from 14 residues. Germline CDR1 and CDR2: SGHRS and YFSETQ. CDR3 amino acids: CASSLGPANTEAFF. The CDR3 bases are TGCGCCAGCAGCTTGGGCCCAGCAAATACTGAAGCTTTCTTT. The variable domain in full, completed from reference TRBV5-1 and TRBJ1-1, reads KAGVTQTPRYLIKTRGQQVTLSCSPISGHRSVSWYQQTPGQGLQFLFEYFSETQRNKGNFPGRFSGRQFSNSRSEMNVSTLELGDSALYLCASSLGPANTEAFFGQGTRLTVV.

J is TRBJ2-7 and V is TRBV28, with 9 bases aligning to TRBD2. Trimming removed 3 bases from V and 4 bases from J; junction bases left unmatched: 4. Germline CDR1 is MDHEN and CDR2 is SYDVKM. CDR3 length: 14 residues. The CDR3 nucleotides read TGTGCCAGCAGTTTCGCGGGAGGGAAATACGAGCAGTACTTC. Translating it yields CASSFAGGKYEQYF.

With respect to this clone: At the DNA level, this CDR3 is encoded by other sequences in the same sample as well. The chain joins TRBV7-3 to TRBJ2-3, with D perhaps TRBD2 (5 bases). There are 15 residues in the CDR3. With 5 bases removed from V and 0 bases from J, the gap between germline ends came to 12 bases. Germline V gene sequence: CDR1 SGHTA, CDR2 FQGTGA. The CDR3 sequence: CASSLRGTSTDTQYF. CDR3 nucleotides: TGTGCCAGCAGCCTTCGGGGAACGAGCACAGATACGCAGTATTTT. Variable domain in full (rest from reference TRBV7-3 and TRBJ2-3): GAGVSQTPSNKVTEKGKYVELRCDPISGHTALYWYRQSLGQGPEFLIYFQGTGAADDSGLPNDRFFAVRPEGSVSTLKIQRTERGDSAVYLCASSLRGTSTDTQYFGPGTRLTVL.

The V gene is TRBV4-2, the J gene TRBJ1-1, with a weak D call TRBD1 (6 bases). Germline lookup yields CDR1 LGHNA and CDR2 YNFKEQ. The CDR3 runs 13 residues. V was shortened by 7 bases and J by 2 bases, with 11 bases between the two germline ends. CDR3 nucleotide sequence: TGTGCCAGCAACTTGGACAGTAACACTGAAGCTTTCTTT. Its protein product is CASNLDSNTEAFF.

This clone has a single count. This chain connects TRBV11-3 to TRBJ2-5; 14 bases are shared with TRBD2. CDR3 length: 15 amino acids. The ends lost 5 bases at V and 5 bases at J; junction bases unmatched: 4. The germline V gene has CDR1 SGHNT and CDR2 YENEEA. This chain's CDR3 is CASSLRTSGRETQYF. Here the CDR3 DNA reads TGTGCCAGCAGCCTACGGACTAGCGGGAGGGAGACCCAGTACTTC.

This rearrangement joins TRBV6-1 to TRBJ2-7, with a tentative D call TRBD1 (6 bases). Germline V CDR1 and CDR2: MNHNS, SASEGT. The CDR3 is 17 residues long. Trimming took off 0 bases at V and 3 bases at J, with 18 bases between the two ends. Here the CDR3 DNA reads TGTGCCAGCAGTGAAGCTTACTGGGGGCAAAGAGGCTACGAGCAGTACTTC. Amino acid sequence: CASSEAYWGQRGYEQYF.

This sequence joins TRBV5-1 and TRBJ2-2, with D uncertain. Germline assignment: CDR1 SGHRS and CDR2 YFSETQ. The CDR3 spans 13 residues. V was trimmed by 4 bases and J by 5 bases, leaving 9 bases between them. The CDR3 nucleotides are TGCGCCAGCAGCCAAGCAGCGACCGGGGAGCTGTTTTTT. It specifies CASSQAATGELFF.

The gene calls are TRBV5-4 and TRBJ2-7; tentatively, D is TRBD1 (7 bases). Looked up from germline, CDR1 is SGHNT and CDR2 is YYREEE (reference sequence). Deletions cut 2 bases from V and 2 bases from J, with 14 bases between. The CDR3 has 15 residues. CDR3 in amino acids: CASSFGAGGTYEQYF. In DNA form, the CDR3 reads TGTGCCAGCAGCTTCGGGGCAGGGGGGACCTACGAGCAGTACTTC.